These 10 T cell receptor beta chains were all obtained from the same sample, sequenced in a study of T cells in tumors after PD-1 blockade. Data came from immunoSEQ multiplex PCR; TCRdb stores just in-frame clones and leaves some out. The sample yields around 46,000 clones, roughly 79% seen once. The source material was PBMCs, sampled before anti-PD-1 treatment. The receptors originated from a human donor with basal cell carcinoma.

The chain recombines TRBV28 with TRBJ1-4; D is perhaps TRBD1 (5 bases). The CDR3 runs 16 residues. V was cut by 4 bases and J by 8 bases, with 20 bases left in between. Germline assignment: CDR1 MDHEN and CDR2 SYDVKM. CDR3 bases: TGTGCCAGCAGTTCCCCTCAGGGTCGGGTAGGGGAAAAACTGTTTTTT. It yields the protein CASSSPQGRVGEKLFF.

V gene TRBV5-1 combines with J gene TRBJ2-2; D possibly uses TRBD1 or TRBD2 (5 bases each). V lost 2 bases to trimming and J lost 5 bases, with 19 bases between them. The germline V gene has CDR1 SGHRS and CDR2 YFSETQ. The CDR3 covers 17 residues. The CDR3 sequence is CASSFGRGQGPTGELFF. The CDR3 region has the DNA TGCGCCAGCAGCTTCGGCCGAGGGCAGGGACCGACCGGGGAGCTGTTTTTT.

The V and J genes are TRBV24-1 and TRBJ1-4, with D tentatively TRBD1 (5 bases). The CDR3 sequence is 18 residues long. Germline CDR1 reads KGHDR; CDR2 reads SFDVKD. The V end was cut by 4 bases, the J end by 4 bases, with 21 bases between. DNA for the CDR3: TGTGCCACCAGTGAGGCCGGGACCGCCGCCCCCTATAATGAAAAACTGTTTTTT. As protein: CATSEAGTAAPYNEKLFF.

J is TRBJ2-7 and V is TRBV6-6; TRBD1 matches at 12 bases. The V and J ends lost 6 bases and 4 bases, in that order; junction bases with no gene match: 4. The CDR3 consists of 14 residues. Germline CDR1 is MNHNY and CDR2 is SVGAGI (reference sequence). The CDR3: CASSGTGGGYEQYF. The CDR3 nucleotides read TGTGCCAGCAGCGGGACAGGGGGCGGGTACGAGCAGTACTTC.

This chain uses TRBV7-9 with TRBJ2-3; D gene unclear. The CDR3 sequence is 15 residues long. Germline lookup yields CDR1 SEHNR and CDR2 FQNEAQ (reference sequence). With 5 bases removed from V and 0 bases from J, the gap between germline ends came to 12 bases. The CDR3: CASSPAAESTDTQYF. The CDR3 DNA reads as TGTGCCAGCAGCCCAGCCGCGGAGAGCACAGATACGCAGTATTTT.

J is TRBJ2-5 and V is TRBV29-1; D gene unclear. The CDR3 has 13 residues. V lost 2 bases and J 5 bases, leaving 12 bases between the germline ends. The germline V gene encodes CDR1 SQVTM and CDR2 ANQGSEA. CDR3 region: CSVERARSETQYF. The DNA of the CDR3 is TGCAGCGTTGAAAGGGCCAGATCGGAGACCCAGTACTTC.

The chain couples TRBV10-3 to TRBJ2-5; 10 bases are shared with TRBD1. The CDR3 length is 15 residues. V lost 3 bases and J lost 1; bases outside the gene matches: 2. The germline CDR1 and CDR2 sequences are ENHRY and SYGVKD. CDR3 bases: TGTGCCATCAGTGATCGGACAGGGGGCCAAGAGACCCAGTACTTC. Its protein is CAISDRTGGQETQYF.

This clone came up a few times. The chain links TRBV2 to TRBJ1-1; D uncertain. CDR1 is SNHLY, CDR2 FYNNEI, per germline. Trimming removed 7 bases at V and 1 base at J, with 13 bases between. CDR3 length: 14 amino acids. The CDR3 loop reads CASTRASQNTEAFF. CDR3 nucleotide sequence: TGTGCCAGCACCCGGGCCTCCCAGAACACTGAAGCTTTCTTT. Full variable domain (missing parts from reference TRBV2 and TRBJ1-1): EPEVTQTPSHQVTQMGQEVILRCVPISNHLYFYWYRQILGQKVEFLVSFYNNEISEKSEIFDDQFSVERPDGSNFTLKIRSTKLEDSAMYFCASTRASQNTEAFFGQGTRLTVV.

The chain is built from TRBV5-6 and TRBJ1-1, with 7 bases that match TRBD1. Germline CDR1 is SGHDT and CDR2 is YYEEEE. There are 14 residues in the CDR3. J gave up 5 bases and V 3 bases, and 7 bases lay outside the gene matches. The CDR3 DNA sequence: TGTGCCAGCAGCTCGATCGGGACAGTTACTGAAGCTTTCTTT. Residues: CASSSIGTVTEAFF.

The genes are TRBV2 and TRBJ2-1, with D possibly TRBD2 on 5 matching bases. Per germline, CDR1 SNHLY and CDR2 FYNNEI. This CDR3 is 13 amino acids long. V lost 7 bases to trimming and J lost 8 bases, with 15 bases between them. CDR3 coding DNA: TGTGCCAGCAAGTCCGAGGGTTTTGATGAGCAGTTCTTC. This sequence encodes CASKSEGFDEQFF. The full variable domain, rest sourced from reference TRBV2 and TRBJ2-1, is EPEVTQTPSHQVTQMGQEVILRCVPISNHLYFYWYRQILGQKVEFLVSFYNNEISEKSEIFDDQFSVERPDGSNFTLKIRSTKLEDSAMYFCASKSEGFDEQFFGPGTRLTVL.